The rows below give T cell receptor beta chains drawn from one sample of a study of identifying expanded T cells in peripheral blood. Method: immunoSEQ multiplex PCR; TCRdb's copy keeps in-frame clones and lacks some. This sample has 100,000 to 150,000 clones, with around 84% found just once. Specimen: blood. The origin of the receptors is a person aged 18-70 years in good health. Each CDR3 is given with its conserved first and last residue. The order of the fields is J gene, clone size, V gene, CDR3 length, D gene, CDR3 protein, CDR3 DNA. A D gene is named only where the DNA matches it firmly. Some rows mark clone size as missing; the rest say once, few, many or name a class of expanded clone.

j_gene: TRBJ1-4; abundance: -; v_gene: TRBV30; len: 14; d_gene: -; CDR3aa: CAWSDPGARMKLFF; CDR3nt: TGTGCCTGGAGCGACCCAGGGGCGCGGATGAAACTGTTTTTT
j_gene: TRBJ2-1; abundance: once; v_gene: TRBV5-1; len: 19; d_gene: TRBD2; CDR3aa: CASSLVGLAGYSSYNEQFF; CDR3nt: TGCGCCAGCAGCTTGGTTGGGCTAGCGGGGTATAGCTCCTACAATGAGCAGTTCTTC
j_gene: TRBJ2-5; abundance: -; v_gene: TRBV5-4; len: 13; d_gene: -; CDR3aa: CASSYVPQETQYF; CDR3nt: TGTGCCAGCAGTTATGTCCCCCAAGAGACCCAGTACTTC
j_gene: TRBJ2-5; abundance: once; v_gene: TRBV7-3; len: 14; d_gene: -; CDR3aa: CASSPQDGQETQYF; CDR3nt: TGTGCCAGCAGCCCACAAGACGGGCAAGAGACCCAGTACTTC
j_gene: TRBJ2-7; abundance: -; v_gene: TRBV25-1; len: 16; d_gene: TRBD1; CDR3aa: CASSHTPGQGALGQYF; CDR3nt: TGTGCCAGCAGTCACACCCCGGGACAGGGGGCGTTGGGGCAGTACTTC
j_gene: TRBJ1-6; abundance: -; v_gene: TRBV6-1; len: 13; d_gene: -; CDR3aa: CATLDRINSPLHF; CDR3nt: TGTGCCACCCTGGACAGAATTAATTCACCCCTCCACTTT
j_gene: TRBJ2-6; abundance: -; v_gene: TRBV5-6; len: 14; d_gene: -; CDR3aa: CASSPRAGANVLTF; CDR3nt: TGTGCCAGCAGCCCACGAGCGGGGGCCAACGTCCTGACTTTC
j_gene: TRBJ1-3; abundance: -; v_gene: TRBV11-2; len: 18; d_gene: -; CDR3aa: CASSFRDGRLYSGNTIYF; CDR3nt: TGTGCCAGCAGCTTCCGAGATGGAAGGCTCTACTCTGGAAACACCATATATTTT
j_gene: TRBJ2-1; abundance: -; v_gene: TRBV7-7; len: 16; d_gene: -; CDR3aa: CASSPGGPSSYNEQFF; CDR3nt: TGTGCCAGCAGCCCCGGGGGGCCCAGTTCCTACAATGAGCAGTTCTTC
j_gene: TRBJ1-6; abundance: -; v_gene: TRBV7-9; len: 14; d_gene: -; CDR3aa: CASSLVGRNSPLHF; CDR3nt: TGTGCCAGCAGCTTAGTAGGGCGAAATTCACCCCTCCACTTT
j_gene: TRBJ2-1; abundance: -; v_gene: TRBV5-1; len: 13; d_gene: -; CDR3aa: CASRTLTTNEQFF; CDR3nt: TGCGCCAGCAGGACCTTGACGACAAATGAGCAGTTCTTC
j_gene: TRBJ1-5; abundance: once; v_gene: TRBV2; len: 13; d_gene: -; CDR3aa: CASSDKSVLSQHF; CDR3nt: TGTGCCAGCAGTGATAAATCTGTCTTGTCCCAGCATTTT
j_gene: TRBJ1-5; abundance: -; v_gene: TRBV7-2; len: 15; d_gene: -; CDR3aa: CASSRNMGLSQPQHF; CDR3nt: TGTGCCAGCAGCCGAAACATGGGACTATCCCAGCCCCAGCATTTT
j_gene: TRBJ1-6; abundance: few; v_gene: TRBV10-2; len: 12; d_gene: -; CDR3aa: CASSEIVSPLHF; CDR3nt: TGCGCCAGCAGTGAGATTGTTTCACCCCTCCACTTT
j_gene: TRBJ2-2; abundance: -; v_gene: TRBV19; len: 15; d_gene: -; CDR3aa: CASSLADFDTGELFF; CDR3nt: TGTGCCAGTAGTTTGGCCGACTTCGACACCGGGGAGCTGTTTTTT
j_gene: TRBJ1-2; abundance: -; v_gene: TRBV6-1; len: 15; d_gene: TRBD1; CDR3aa: CASSPDRDRWYGYTF; CDR3nt: TGTGCCAGCAGCCCGGACAGGGATCGATGGTATGGCTACACCTTC
j_gene: TRBJ1-5; abundance: -; v_gene: TRBV19; len: 13; d_gene: -; CDR3aa: CASGQTSNQPQHF; CDR3nt: TGTGCCAGTGGACAGACTAGCAATCAGCCCCAGCATTTT
j_gene: TRBJ1-1; abundance: -; v_gene: TRBV5-1; len: 13; d_gene: -; CDR3aa: CASSLVTNTEAFF; CDR3nt: TGCGCCAGCAGCTTGGTTACGAACACTGAAGCTTTCTTT
j_gene: TRBJ1-2; abundance: -; v_gene: TRBV6-6; len: 16; d_gene: TRBD1; CDR3aa: CASSRRDRGANYGYTF; CDR3nt: TGTGCCAGCAGTAGACGGGACAGGGGAGCTAACTATGGCTACACCTTC
j_gene: TRBJ2-5; abundance: -; v_gene: TRBV30; len: 12; d_gene: -; CDR3aa: CAWIKGEETQYF; CDR3nt: TGTGCCTGGATCAAGGGGGAAGAGACCCAGTACTTC
j_gene: TRBJ1-6; abundance: -; v_gene: TRBV30; len: 12; d_gene: -; CDR3aa: CAWAGTNSPLHF; CDR3nt: TGTGCCTGGGCCGGGACCAATTCACCCCTCCACTTT
j_gene: TRBJ1-6; abundance: -; v_gene: TRBV21-1; len: 11; d_gene: -; CDR3aa: CADRHFSPLHF; CDR3nt: TGTGCCGATCGCCACTTTTCACCCCTCCACTTT
j_gene: TRBJ1-2; abundance: -; v_gene: TRBV5-1; len: 13; d_gene: TRBD1; CDR3aa: CASSEDRGGGYTF; CDR3nt: TGCGCCAGCAGCGAGGACAGGGGCGGGGGCTACACCTTC
j_gene: TRBJ1-2; abundance: -; v_gene: TRBV6-6; len: 15; d_gene: -; CDR3aa: CASSPRQDGNYGYTF; CDR3nt: TGTGCCAGCAGTCCAAGACAGGACGGGAACTATGGCTACACCTTC
j_gene: TRBJ1-1; abundance: -; v_gene: TRBV6-1; len: 15; d_gene: -; CDR3aa: CASSPSGGMNTEAFF; CDR3nt: TGTGCCAGCAGCCCCTCGGGGGGCATGAACACTGAAGCTTTCTTT
j_gene: TRBJ2-7; abundance: -; v_gene: TRBV19; len: 13; d_gene: -; CDR3aa: CASTARSSYEQYF; CDR3nt: TGTGCCAGTACTGCCAGAAGCTCCTACGAGCAGTACTTC
j_gene: TRBJ2-3; abundance: -; v_gene: TRBV5-6; len: 18; d_gene: -; CDR3aa: CASTPWAEQTYFTDTQYF; CDR3nt: TGTGCCAGCACCCCTTGGGCGGAACAGACCTACTTCACAGATACGCAGTATTTT
j_gene: TRBJ2-7; abundance: -; v_gene: TRBV6-5; len: 13; d_gene: -; CDR3aa: CASTTESSYEQYF; CDR3nt: TGTGCCAGTACTACAGAGAGCAGCTACGAGCAGTACTTC
j_gene: TRBJ2-3; abundance: -; v_gene: TRBV6-1; len: 16; d_gene: -; CDR3aa: CASSETGGARTDTQYF; CDR3nt: TGTGCCAGCAGTGAGACTGGCGGGGCGAGGACAGATACGCAGTATTTT
j_gene: TRBJ1-5; abundance: -; v_gene: TRBV2; len: 13; d_gene: -; CDR3aa: CASSDTENQPQHF; CDR3nt: TGTGCCAGCAGTGATACCGAAAATCAGCCCCAGCATTTT
j_gene: TRBJ2-7; abundance: -; v_gene: TRBV6-1; len: 14; d_gene: TRBD1; CDR3aa: CASSEDRGVYEQYF; CDR3nt: TGTGCCAGCAGTGAAGACAGGGGCGTATACGAGCAGTACTTC
j_gene: TRBJ1-6; abundance: -; v_gene: TRBV19; len: 14; d_gene: TRBD1; CDR3aa: CASSGRQGDSPLHF; CDR3nt: TGTGCCAGTAGTGGCAGACAGGGGGATTCACCCCTCCACTTT
j_gene: TRBJ1-2; abundance: -; v_gene: TRBV19; len: 20; d_gene: -; CDR3aa: CASSIGRFMGRDGSYMGYTF; CDR3nt: TGTGCCAGTAGTATAGGACGTTTTATGGGAAGGGATGGGTCTTATATGGGCTACACCTTC
j_gene: TRBJ2-3; abundance: few; v_gene: TRBV14; len: 15; d_gene: TRBD1; CDR3aa: CASSQGTGIADTQYF; CDR3nt: TGTGCCAGCAGCCAGGGGACAGGGATCGCAGATACGCAGTATTTT
j_gene: TRBJ1-2; abundance: -; v_gene: TRBV6-5; len: 14; d_gene: -; CDR3aa: CASSYGQPNYGYTF; CDR3nt: TGTGCCAGCAGTTACGGACAGCCTAACTATGGCTACACCTTC
j_gene: TRBJ1-5; abundance: once; v_gene: TRBV12-5; len: 16; d_gene: -; CDR3aa: CASGLVRPTSNQPQHF; CDR3nt: TGTGCTAGTGGTTTGGTACGGCCGACCTCCAATCAGCCCCAGCATTTT
j_gene: TRBJ1-4; abundance: -; v_gene: TRBV18; len: 12; d_gene: -; CDR3aa: CASSPFTEKLFF; CDR3nt: TGTGCCAGCTCACCGTTCACCGAAAAACTGTTTTTT
j_gene: TRBJ2-5; abundance: few; v_gene: TRBV7-2; len: 11; d_gene: -; CDR3aa: CASSPGETQYF; CDR3nt: TGTGCCAGCAGCCCAGGGGAGACCCAGTACTTC
j_gene: TRBJ1-1; abundance: -; v_gene: TRBV29-1; len: 12; d_gene: -; CDR3aa: CSVVTLYTEAFF; CDR3nt: TGCAGCGTTGTAACGTTGTACACTGAAGCTTTCTTT